What follows is one T cell receptor (beta chain) and its context. Its target antigen remains unknown. No clone much larger than this one lies a single base away; base qualities are absent. These data come from a study of OX40 agonist ivuxolimab in advanced cancers. As for the study more broadly: The costimulatory receptor OX40 (CD134) was targeted by ivuxolimab, a fully human IgG2 agonistic monoclonal antibody. The point of sequencing TCRbeta in the periphery was to test whether ivuxolimab changed TCR sequence diversity and drove clonal T-cell expansion. Prior anti-PD-1, anti-PD-L1 or anti-CTLA-4 therapy was permitted, and approximately 40% of dose-escalation patients had received checkpoint inhibitors. In the dose-escalation cohort, approximately 82% of patients were male, and the mean age was 60 years with a range of about 20 to 80. The monotherapy dose-escalation portion (N ≈ 50 patients) of the phase I ivuxolimab trial is reported in the paper. Partial responses occurred in three dose-escalation patients, of whom one had hepatocellular carcinoma and two had cutaneous melanoma. Intravenous ivuxolimab was administered to patients every 2 weeks at six dose levels: 0.01, 0.1, 0.3, 1.5, 3 and 10 mg/kg. Of the approximately 54 dose-escalation patients, hepatocellular carcinoma was present in about 20, melanoma in roughly 15, renal cell carcinoma in 9 and head and neck cancer in 9.

The trial excluded patients who had a history of autoimmune disease or who were on systemic immunosuppression. Peripheral blood for TCR sequencing was collected from all dose cohorts at baseline, on cycle 4 day 1, and on cycle 7 day 1. Samples were obtained from an open-label, multicenter, first-in-human phase I dose-escalation trial of ivuxolimab. Adults with locally advanced or metastatic melanoma, renal cell, hepatocellular, or head and neck squamous cell carcinoma were enrolled in the trial. Before TCR sequencing, CD4+ T cells and CD8+ T cells from peripheral blood were sorted into separate populations. General study outcomes and caveats: Low levels of normalized T-cell clonal expansion were also seen in some nonresponding patients. Antigen specificity was not determined for the clonally expanded peripheral T cells. Clonal expansion of both CD4+ and CD8+ blood T cells was observed from baseline to week 6 at doses 0.1 to 3.0 mg/kg. On average, CD8+ T cells showed more expanded clones than CD4+ T cells after ivuxolimab. In the 0.1-3.0 mg/kg groups, partial responders had among the lowest normalized peripheral clonal expansion, particularly in CD8+ T cells.

The CDR3 numbers 14 residues from cysteine through phenylalanine. The only DNA kept is the CDR3, 42 bases in frame from the first base. Per the germline V gene (reference sequence), SEHNR is the CDR1 and FQNEAQ is the CDR2. The V and J ends are trimmed by 1 base and 3 bases, leaving 8 bases between them. Genomic DNA was isolated from the sorted cells so that the TCRbeta CDR3 region could be sequenced. TCRbeta CDR3 regions were sequenced using the immunoSEQ Assay. This immuneACCESS table, as held by TCRdb, lists in-frame sequences with V and J called but not all clones. Of the missing ones, under half trace to an unresolved V gene in checked studies; the others have no known cause. The sample table shows tens of thousands of clones, and roughly nine tenths are seen once. The ten largest clones take up 3.4% of the sample.

Sequenced material: CD4+ or CD8+ T cells sorted from blood, taken in a trial of the OX40 agonist ivuxolimab. The chain was built from TRBV7-9 and TRBJ2-3, with an unclear D gene assignment. This TCR came from an adult with an advanced solid tumor such as melanoma, head and neck, liver or kidney cancer. The bases read TGTGCCAGCAGCTTAGGATTGTTTACAGATACGCAGTATTTT. It translates to CASSLGLFTDTQYF.